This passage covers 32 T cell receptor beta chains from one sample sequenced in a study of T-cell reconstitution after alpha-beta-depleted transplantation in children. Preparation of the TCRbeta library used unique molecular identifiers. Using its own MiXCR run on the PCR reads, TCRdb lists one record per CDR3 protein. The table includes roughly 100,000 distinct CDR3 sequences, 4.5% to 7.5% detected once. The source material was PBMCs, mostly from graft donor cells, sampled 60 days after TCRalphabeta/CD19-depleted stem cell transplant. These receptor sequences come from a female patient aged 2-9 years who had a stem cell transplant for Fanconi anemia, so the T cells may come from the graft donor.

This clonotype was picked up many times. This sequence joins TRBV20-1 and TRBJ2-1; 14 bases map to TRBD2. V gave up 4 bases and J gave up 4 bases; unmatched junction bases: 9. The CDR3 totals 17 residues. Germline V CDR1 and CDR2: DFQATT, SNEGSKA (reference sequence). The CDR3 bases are TGCAGTGCTAATCCGGGACTAGCGGGAGTGAGATACAATGAGCAGTTCTTC. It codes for CSANPGLAGVRYNEQFF.

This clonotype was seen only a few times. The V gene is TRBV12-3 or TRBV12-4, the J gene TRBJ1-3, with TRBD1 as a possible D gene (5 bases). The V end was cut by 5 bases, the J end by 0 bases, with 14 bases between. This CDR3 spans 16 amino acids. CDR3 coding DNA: TGTGCCAGCAGTCTGACTACAGGAAGCTCTGGAAACACCATATATTTT. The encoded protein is CASSLTTGSSGNTIYF.

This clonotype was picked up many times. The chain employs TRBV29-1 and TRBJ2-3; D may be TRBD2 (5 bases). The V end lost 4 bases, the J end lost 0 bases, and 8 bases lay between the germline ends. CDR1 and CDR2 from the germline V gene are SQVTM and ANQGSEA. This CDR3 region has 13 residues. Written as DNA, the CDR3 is TGCAGCGTTGCGGGGTTTAGCACAGATACGCAGTATTTT. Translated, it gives CSVAGFSTDTQYF.

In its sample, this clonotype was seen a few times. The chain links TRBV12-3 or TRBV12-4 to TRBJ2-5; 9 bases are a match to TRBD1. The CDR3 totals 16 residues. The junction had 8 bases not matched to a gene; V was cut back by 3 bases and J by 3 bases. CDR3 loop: CASSFFGTGYKETQYF. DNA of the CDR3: TGTGCCAGCAGTTTTTTTGGGACAGGGTACAAAGAGACCCAGTACTTC.

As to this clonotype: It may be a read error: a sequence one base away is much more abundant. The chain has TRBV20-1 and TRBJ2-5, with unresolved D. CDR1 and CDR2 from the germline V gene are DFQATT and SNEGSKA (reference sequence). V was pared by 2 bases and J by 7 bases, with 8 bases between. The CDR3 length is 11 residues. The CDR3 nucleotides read TGCAGTGCTAGACCAGTAGGGACCCAGTACTTC. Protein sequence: CSARPVGTQYF.

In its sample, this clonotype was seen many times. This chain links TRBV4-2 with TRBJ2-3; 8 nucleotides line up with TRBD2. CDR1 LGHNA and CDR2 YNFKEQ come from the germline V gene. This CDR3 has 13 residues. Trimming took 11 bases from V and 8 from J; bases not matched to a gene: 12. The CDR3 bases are TGTGCCGGTAGCGGGGATTTCGGTGGTACGCAGTATTTT. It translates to CAGSGDFGGTQYF.

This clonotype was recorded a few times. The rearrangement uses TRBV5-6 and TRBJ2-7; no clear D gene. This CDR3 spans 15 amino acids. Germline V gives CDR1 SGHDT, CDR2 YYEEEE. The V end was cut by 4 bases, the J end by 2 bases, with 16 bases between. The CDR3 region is CASSLARLETYEQYF. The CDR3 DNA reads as TGTGCCAGCAGCCTGGCGAGGTTGGAGACCTACGAGCAGTACTTC.

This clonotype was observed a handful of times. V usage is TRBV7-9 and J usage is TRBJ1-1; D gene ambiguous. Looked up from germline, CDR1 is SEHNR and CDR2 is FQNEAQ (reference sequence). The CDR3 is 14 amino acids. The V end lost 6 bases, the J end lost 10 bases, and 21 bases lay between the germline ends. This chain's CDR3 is CASRRDGDPRGAFF. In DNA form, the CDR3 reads TGTGCCAGCAGGAGAGATGGGGATCCCCGGGGAGCTTTCTTT.

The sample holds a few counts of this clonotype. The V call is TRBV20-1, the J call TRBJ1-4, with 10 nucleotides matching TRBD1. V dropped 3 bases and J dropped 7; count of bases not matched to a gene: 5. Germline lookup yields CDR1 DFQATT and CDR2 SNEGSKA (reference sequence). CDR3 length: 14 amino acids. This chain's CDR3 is CSARAGQGGEKLFF. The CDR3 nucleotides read TGCAGTGCTAGGGCCGGACAGGGGGGTGAAAAACTGTTTTTT.

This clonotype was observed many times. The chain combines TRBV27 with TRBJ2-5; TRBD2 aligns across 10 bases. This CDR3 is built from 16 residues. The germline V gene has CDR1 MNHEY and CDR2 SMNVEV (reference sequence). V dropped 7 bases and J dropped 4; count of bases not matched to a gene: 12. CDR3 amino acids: CASNRIAGGTGETQYF. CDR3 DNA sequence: TGTGCCAGCAACCGAATAGCGGGAGGAACAGGAGAGACCCAGTACTTC.

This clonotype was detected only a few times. The CDR3 region has the DNA TGCAGCGTTGATCGGGAGGGGTGGGGCGAGCAGTACTTC. It specifies CSVDREGWGEQYF. This rearrangement joins TRBV29-1 to TRBJ2-7; 8 bases line up with TRBD2. The CDR3 is 13 amino acids. The J segment lost 6 bases and the V segment lost 3 bases, leaving 7 bases of the junction unmatched. CDR1 and CDR2 (germline): SQVTM, ANQGSEA.

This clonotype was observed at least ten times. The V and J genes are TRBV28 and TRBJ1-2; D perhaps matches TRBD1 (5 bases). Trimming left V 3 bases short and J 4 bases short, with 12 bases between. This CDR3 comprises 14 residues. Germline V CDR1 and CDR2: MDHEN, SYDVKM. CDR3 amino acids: CASSFLFGGYGYTF. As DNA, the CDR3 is TGTGCCAGCAGTTTTCTTTTTGGGGGCTATGGCTACACCTTC.

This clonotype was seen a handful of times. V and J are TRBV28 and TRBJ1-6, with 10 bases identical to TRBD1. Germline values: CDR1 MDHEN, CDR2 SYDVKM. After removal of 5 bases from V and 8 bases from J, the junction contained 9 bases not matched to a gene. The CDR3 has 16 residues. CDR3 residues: CASSQITGTGDSPLHF. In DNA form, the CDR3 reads TGTGCCAGCAGTCAAATCACCGGGACAGGGGATTCACCCCTCCACTTT.

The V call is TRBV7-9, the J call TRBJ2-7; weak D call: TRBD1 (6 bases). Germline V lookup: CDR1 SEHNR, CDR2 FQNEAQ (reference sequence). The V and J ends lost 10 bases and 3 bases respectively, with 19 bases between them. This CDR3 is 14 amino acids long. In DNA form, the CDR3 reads TGTGCCACCGGCCGAGGACAGATTGTCTACGAGCAGTACTTC. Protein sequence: CATGRGQIVYEQYF.

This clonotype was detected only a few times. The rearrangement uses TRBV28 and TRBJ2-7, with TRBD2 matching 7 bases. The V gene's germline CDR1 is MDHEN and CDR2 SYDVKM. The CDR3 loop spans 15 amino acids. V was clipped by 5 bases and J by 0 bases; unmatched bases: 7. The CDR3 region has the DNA TGTGCCAGCAGTAACCTAGCGGACCGCTCCTACGAGCAGTACTTC. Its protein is CASSNLADRSYEQYF.

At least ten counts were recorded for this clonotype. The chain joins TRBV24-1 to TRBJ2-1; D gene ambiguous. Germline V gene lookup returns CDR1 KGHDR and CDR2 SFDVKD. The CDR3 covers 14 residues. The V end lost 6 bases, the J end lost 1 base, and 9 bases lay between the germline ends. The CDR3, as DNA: TGTGCCACCAGTCCAGCCGGGTCCTACAATGAGCAGTTCTTC. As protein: CATSPAGSYNEQFF.

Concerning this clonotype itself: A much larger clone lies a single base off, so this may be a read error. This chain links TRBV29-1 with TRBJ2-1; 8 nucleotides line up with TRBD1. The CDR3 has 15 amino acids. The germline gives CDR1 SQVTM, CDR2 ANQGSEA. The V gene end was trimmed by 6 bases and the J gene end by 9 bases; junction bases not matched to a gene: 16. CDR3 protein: CSVETTGEFEGEQFF. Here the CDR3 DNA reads TGCAGCGTCGAGACGACAGGGGAGTTTGAGGGTGAGCAGTTCTTC.

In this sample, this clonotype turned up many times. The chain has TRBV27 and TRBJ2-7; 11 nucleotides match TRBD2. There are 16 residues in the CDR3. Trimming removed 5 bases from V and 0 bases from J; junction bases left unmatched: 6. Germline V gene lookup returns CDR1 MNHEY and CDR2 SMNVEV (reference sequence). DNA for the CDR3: TGTGCCAGCAGTCTTAGCGGGAGGGTCAGCTCCTACGAGCAGTACTTC. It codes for CASSLSGRVSSYEQYF.

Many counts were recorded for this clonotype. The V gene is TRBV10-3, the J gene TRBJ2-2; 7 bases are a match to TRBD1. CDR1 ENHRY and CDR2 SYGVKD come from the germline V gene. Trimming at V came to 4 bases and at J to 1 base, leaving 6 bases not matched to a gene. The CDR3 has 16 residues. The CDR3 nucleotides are TGTGCCATCAGTGGGCCGACAGGGTTGAACACCGGGGAGCTGTTTTTT. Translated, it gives CAISGPTGLNTGELFF.

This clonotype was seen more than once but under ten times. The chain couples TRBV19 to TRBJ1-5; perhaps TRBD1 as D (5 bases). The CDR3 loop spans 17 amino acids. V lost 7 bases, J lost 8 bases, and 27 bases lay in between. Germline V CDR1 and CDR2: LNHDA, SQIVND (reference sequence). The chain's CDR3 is CASKMGRAPNSVEPQHF. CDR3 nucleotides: TGTGCCAGTAAAATGGGGCGGGCCCCCAACTCCGTGGAGCCCCAGCATTTT.

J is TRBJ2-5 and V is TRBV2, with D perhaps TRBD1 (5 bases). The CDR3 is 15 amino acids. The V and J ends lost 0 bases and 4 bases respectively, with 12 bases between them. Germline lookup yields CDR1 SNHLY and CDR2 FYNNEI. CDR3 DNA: TGTGCCAGCAGTGAAGCGCGTGGGGCAGCAGAGACCCAGTACTTC. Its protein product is CASSEARGAAETQYF.

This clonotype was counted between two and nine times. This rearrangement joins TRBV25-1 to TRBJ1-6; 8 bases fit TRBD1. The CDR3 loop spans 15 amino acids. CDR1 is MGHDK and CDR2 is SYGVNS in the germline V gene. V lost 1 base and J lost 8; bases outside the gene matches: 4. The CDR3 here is CASSELGRGHSPLHF. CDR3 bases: TGTGCCAGCAGTGAATTAGGCAGGGGGCATTCACCCCTCCACTTT.

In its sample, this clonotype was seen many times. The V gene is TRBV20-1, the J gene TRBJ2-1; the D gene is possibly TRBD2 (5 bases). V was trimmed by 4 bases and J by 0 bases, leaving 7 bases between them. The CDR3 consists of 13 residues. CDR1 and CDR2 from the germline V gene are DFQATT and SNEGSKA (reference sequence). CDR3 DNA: TGCAGTGCTACACTAGGCTCCTACAATGAGCAGTTCTTC. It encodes CSATLGSYNEQFF.

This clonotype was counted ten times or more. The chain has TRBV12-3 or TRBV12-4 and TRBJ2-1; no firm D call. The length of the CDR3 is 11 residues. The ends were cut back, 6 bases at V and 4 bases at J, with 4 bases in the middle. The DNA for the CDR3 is TGTGCCAGCAGCCATTACAATGAGCAGTTCTTC. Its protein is CASSHYNEQFF.

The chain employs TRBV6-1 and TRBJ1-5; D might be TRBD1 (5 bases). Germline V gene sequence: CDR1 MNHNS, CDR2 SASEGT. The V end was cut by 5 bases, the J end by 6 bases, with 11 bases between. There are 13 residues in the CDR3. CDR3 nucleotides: TGTGCCAGCAGTCGTTCCGACAGTCAGCCCCAGCATTTT. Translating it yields CASSRSDSQPQHF.

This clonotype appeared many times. CDR3 sequence (DNA): TGTGCCAGCAGTCCAGCGGCCGGGGAGCTGTTTTTT. This translates into CASSPAAGELFF. The rearrangement uses TRBV12-3 or TRBV12-4 and TRBJ2-2; the D gene is possibly TRBD2 (5 bases). Between the trimmed V and J ends, which lost 5 bases and 6 bases, there was a span of 7 bases. The CDR3 extends over 12 amino acids.

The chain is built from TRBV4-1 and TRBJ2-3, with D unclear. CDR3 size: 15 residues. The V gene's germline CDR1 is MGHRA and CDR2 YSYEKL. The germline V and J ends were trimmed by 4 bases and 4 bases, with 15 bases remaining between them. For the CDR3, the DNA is TGCGCCAGCAGCCCCCTTTATTCGTTGTCAGATACGCAGTATTTT. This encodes CASSPLYSLSDTQYF.

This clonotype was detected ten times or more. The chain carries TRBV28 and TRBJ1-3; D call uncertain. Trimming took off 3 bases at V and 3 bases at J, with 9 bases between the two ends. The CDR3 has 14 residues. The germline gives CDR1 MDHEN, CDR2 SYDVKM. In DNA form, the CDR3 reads TGTGCCAGCAGTTTCTCGGTGAATGGAAACACCATATATTTT. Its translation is CASSFSVNGNTIYF.

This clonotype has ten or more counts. CDR3 loop: CASSQDGGANVLTF. Here the CDR3 DNA reads TGCGCCAGCAGCCAAGATGGAGGGGCCAACGTCCTGACTTTC. The V and J genes are TRBV4-1 and TRBJ2-6; no clear D. The length of the CDR3 is 14 residues. The germline CDR1 and CDR2 sequences are MGHRA and YSYEKL. The germline V and J ends were trimmed by 0 bases and 4 bases, with 4 bases remaining between them.

CDR3: CCARDLGQGGVGYEQYF. DNA for the CDR3: TGCTGCGCTAGAGATCTCGGCCAGGGAGGTGTAGGCTACGAGCAGTACTTC. The rearrangement links TRBV20-1 to TRBJ2-7; a weak D match, TRBD2 (6 bases). Germline assignment: CDR1 DFQATT and CDR2 SNEGSKA (reference sequence). CDR3 length: 17 amino acids.

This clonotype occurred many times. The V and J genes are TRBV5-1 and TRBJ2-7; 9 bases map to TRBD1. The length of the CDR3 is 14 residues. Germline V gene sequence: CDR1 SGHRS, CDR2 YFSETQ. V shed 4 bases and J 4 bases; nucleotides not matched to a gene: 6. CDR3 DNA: TGCGCCAGCAGCCGCCGGGACAGGGTTTACGAGCAGTACTTC. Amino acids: CASSRRDRVYEQYF.

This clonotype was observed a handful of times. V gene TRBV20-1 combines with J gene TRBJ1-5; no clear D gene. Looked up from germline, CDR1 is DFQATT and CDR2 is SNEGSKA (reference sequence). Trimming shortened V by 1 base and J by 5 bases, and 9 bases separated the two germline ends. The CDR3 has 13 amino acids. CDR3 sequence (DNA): TGCAGTGCTAGAGGGGGAGAGGATCAGCCCCAGCATTTT. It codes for CSARGGEDQPQHF.